This T cell receptor (beta chain) was identified in a study of regulatory T cells in long-lasting Graves disease. According to the study, TCR beta libraries were built with iRepertoire HTBI primers and CDR3-region Arm-PCR. TCRdb analysed the multiplex PCR reads with MiXCR anew, one entry per CDR3 protein. The sample holds 530,000 or so distinct CDR3 sequences, about 13% seen once. Looked up from germline, CDR1 is MNHEY and CDR2 is SMNVEV (reference sequence). The CDR3 contains 16 residues. V dropped 4 bases and J dropped 7; count of bases not matched to a gene: 8. This clonotype was counted ten times or more. As for time point: newly diagnosed GD, antithyroid drugs for less than 3 months. Generation of the TCR library employed RNA extracted from PBMCs. In this cohort, patients came from an endocrinology department located in Xi'an, China. This sample was shared with a second study, whose subject was T cells in Graves' hyperthyroidism and ophthalmopathy. This second study notes: Using the HTBI primer set, a first-round RT-PCR was run on the TCR CDR3. For ophthalmopathy, model prediction preceded onset by a median about 6.4 months.

The TCR comes from a man between 25 and 39 years old with Graves disease. The gene calls are TRBV27 and TRBJ2-1, with TRBD2 matching over 12 bases. The sample in question was peripheral blood mononuclear cells (PBMCs), obtained at new diagnosis, from a patient treated with antithyroid drugs. For the CDR3, the DNA is TGTGCCAGCAGTTCCGAGACTAGCGGGAGTGGGAATGAGCAGTTCTTC. Residues: CASSSETSGSGNEQFF.